This T cell receptor beta chain originates from a study of T cell responses to AZD1222 COVID-19 vaccine. Only in-frame clones appear in the TCRdb table, and some are missing; sequencing was by immunoSEQ multiplex PCR. The sample holds over 45,000 clones, 89% seen once. Findings and limits, study-wide: Donor demographics were predominantly white British with a female majority; clonal diversity may be underestimated. Vaccination with two AZD1222 doses was followed by a rise in Spike-specific TCR breadth and depth. Repertoires were collected only later (after the peak T cell response had occurred).

In regard to this clone: Its antigen is not known.

The CDR3 sequence is 16 residues long. Per the germline V gene, CDR1 is SGDLS and CDR2 is YYNGEE. V shed 4 bases and J 2 bases; nucleotides not matched to a gene: 7. Recipients boosted at about 4 weeks or about 12 weeks are pooled. The origin of this receptor is an adult who received the AZD1222 COVID-19 vaccine. The V call is TRBV9, the J call TRBJ2-7; TRBD1 aligns across 12 bases. The sequences come from peripheral blood, collected 28 days after the second AZD1222 dose. CDR3 loop: CASSFSGTGGTYEQYF. CDR3 sequence (DNA): TGTGCCAGCAGCTTTTCCGGGACAGGGGGCACCTACGAGCAGTACTTC. The full variable domain, in which reference TRBV9 and TRBJ2-7 provide the parts outside the CDR3, is DSGVTQTPKHLITATGQRVTLRCSPRSGDLSVYWYQQSLDQGLQFLIQYYNGEERAKGNILERFSAQQFPDLHSELNLSSLELGDSALYFCASSFSGTGGTYEQYFGPGTRLTVT.